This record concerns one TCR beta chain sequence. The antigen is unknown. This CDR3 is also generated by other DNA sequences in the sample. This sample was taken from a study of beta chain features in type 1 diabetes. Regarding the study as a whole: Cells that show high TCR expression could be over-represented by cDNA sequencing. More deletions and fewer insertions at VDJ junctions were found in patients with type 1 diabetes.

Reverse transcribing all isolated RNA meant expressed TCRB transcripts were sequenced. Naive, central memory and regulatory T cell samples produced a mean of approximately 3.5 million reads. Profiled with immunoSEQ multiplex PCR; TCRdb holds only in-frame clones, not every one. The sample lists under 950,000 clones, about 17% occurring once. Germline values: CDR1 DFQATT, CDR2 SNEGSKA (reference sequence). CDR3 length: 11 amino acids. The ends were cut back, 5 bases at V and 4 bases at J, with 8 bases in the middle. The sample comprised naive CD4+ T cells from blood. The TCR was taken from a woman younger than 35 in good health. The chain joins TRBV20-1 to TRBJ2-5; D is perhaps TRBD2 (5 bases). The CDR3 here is CSASSGETQYF. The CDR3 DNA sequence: TGCAGTGCTTCGAGCGGAGAGACCCAGTACTTC.